This T cell receptor beta chain was identified in a study of blood T cells in healthy people across ages. Across the study: The capture of about one barcoded beta molecule per two T cells was achieved by template switching.

The germline CDR1 and CDR2 sequences are LGHNA and YSLEER. V lost 0 bases and J 5 bases, leaving 8 bases between the germline ends. CDR3 length equals 14 residues. Donors were systemically healthy Caucasian individuals from Russia aged about 6 to 90 years. Each sample yielded at least 5.5 micrograms of PBMC total RNA. Primed by a sample-barcoded 5' primer and a J-beta primer mix, a second PCR proceeded for roughly 7 to 11 cycles. The authors tagged each cDNA molecule using a template-switch adaptor with 12 random nucleotides. TCRdb called the 5' RACE reads again in MiXCR, with one record for every CDR3 protein. The data contain around 1,600,000 distinct CDR3 sequences, approximately 42% of them singletons.

The clonotype originates from a woman between 18 and 29 years old in good health. Sequencing used blood. The chain uses TRBV4-3 and TRBJ2-1; no reliable D call. The CDR3 sequence is CASSQDRANNEQFF. In DNA form, the CDR3 reads TGCGCCAGCAGCCAAGATAGGGCGAACAATGAGCAGTTCTTC.